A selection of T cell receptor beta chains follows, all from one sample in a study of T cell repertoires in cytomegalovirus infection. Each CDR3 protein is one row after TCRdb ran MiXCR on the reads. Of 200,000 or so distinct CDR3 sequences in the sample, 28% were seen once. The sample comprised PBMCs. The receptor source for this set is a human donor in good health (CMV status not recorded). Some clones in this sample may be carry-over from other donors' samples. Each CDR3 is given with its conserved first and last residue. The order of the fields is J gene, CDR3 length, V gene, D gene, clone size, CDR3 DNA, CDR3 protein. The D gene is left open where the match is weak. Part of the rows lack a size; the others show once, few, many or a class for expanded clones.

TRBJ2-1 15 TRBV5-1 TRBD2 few TGCGCCAGCAGCTTGGAGGGGAGGGCTAGTGATGAGCAGTTCTTC CASSLEGRASDEQFF
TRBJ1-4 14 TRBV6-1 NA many TGTGCCAGCGGGAGGAGGTTTGGTAATGAAAAACTGTTTTTT CASGRRFGNEKLFF
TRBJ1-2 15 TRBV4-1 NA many TGCGCCAGCAGTCACAAGGCTTCAACCGGGCACCTCAACCGCTTC CASSHKASTGHLNRF
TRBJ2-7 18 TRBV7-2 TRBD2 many TGTGCCAGCAGCTTAGCTACCGGGACTAGCGGGGGGTTCTACGAGCAGTACTTC CASSLATGTSGGFYEQYF
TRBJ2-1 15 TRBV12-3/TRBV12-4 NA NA TGTGCCAGCAGTTTAGAAGCAGGGTTGTACAATGAGCAGTTCTTC CASSLEAGLYNEQFF
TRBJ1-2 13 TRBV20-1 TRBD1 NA TGCAGTGCTAGGACAGGGGTTACCTATGGCTACACCTTC CSARTGVTYGYTF
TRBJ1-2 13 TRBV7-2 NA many TGTGCCAGCATGCCTCCCACGCGTAACGGCTACACCTTC CASMPPTRNGYTF
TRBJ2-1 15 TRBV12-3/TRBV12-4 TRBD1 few TGTGCCAGCAGGAGACAGGGGGCACGATACAATGAGCAGTTCTTC CASRRQGARYNEQFF
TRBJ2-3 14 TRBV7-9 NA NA TGTGCCAGCAGCCCCGACGTCTGGGAAGATACGCAGTATTTT CASSPDVWEDTQYF
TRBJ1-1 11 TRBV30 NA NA TGTGCCTGGAGACATGCGTTTGAAGCTTTCTTT CAWRHAFEAFF
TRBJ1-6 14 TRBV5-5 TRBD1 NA TGTGCCAGCAGCTTGCCCGACAGGGCCAAGGCCCTCCACTTT CASSLPDRAKALHF
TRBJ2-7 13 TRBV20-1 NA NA TGCAGTGCCCTCCGTGAGGCTGGCGACGAGCAGTACTTC CSALREAGDEQYF
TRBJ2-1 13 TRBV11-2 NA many TGTGCCAGCAGCTACCAAACCCAGGGTGAGCAGTTCTTC CASSYQTQGEQFF
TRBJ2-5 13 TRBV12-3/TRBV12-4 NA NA TGTGCCAGCACCCCCCCGGCGGAAGAGACCCAGTACTTC CASTPPAEETQYF
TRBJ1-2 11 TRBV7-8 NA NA TGTGCCAGCAGCGCCGGACAGCTCTACACCTTC CASSAGQLYTF
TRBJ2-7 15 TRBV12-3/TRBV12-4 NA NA TGTGCCAGCAGTTCGCCGCGGGCCCTCAACGACGAGCAGTACTTC CASSSPRALNDEQYF
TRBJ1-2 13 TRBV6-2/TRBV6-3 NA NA TGTGCCAGCAGTCCCGGACAAATCTATGGCTACACCTTC CASSPGQIYGYTF
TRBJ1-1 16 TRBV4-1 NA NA TGTGCCAGCAGCCAAGATCTGGGGGGACTGAACACTGAAGCTTTCTTT CASSQDLGGLNTEAFF
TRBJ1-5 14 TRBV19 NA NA TGTGCCAGTAGTAACCGGGACTTCAATCAGCCCCAGCATTTT CASSNRDFNQPQHF